This T cell receptor beta chain was captured in a study of identifying expanded T cells in peripheral blood. Here immunoSEQ multiplex PCR was the method, and the copy in TCRdb shows in-frame clones only, minus some. In the table there are over 70,000 clones, more than 70% of which are singletons. The sequenced sample was blood. The receptor comes from a person aged 18 to 75 in good health.

The CDR3: CASSFLLDAFNQPQHF. DNA of the CDR3: TGTGCCAGCAGTTTCCTCCTGGACGCATTTAATCAGCCCCAGCATTTT. The chain uses TRBV28 and TRBJ1-5; D uncertain. V dropped 3 bases and J dropped 4 bases, with 16 bases sitting between them. The CDR3 loop spans 16 amino acids. The germline V gene has CDR1 MDHEN and CDR2 SYDVKM.